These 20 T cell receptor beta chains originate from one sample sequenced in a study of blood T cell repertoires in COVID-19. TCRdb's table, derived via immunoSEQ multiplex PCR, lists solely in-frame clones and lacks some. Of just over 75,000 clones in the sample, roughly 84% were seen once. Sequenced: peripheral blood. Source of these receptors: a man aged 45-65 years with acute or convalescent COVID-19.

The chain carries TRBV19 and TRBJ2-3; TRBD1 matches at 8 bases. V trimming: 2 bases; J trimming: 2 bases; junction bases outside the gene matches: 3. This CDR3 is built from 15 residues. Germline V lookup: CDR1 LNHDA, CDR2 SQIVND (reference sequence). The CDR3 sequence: CASSIRGQDTDTQYF. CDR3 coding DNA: TGTGCCAGTAGTATACGGGGACAGGACACAGATACGCAGTATTTT.

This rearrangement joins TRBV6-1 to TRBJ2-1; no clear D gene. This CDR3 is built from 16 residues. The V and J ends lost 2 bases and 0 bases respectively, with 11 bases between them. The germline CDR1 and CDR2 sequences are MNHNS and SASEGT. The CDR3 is CASSENERFSYNEQFF. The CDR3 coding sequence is TGTGCCAGCAGTGAAAACGAGAGGTTCTCCTACAATGAGCAGTTCTTC.

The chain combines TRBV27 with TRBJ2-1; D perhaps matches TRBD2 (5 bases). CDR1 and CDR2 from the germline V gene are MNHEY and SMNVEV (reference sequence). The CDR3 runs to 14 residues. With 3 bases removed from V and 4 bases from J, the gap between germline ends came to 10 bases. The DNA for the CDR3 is TGTGCCAGCAGTTTTAATGCGGGTTACAATGAGCAGTTCTTC. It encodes CASSFNAGYNEQFF.

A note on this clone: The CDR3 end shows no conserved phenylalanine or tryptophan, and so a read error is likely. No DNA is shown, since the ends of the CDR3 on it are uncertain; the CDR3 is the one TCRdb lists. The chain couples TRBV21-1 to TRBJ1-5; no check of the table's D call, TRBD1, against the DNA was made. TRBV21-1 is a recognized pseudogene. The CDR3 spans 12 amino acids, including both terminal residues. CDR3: CASSSRQGARRN.

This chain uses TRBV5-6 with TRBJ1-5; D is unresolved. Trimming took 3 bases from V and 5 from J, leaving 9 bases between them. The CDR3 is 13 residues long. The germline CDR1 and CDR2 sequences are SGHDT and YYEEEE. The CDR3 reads CASSSAADQPQHF. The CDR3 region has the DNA TGTGCCAGCAGCTCGGCGGCGGATCAGCCCCAGCATTTT. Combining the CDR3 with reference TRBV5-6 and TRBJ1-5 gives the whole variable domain DAGVTQSPTHLIKTRGQQVTLRCSPKSGHDTVSWYQQALGQGPQFIFQYYEEEERQRGNFPDRFSGHQFPNYSSELNVNALLLGDSALYLCASSSAADQPQHFGDGTRLSIL.

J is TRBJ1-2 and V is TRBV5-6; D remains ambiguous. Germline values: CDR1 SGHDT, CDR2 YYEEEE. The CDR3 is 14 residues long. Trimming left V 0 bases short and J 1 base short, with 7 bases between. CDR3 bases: TGTGCCAGCAGCTTGGGGCCCAGTAACTATGGCTACACCTTC. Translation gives CASSLGPSNYGYTF.

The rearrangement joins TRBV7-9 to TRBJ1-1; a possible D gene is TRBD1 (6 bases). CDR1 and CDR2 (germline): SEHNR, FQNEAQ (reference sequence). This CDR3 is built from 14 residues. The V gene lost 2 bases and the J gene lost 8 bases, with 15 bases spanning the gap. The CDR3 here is CASSLKGQPPEAFF. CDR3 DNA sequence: TGTGCCAGCAGCTTAAAAGGACAGCCGCCAGAAGCTTTCTTT.

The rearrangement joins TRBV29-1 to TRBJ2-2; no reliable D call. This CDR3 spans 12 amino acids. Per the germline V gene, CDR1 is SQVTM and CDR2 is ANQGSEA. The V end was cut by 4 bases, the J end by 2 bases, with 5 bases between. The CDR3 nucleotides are TGCAGCGTTGTACAAAACACCGGGGAGCTGTTTTTT. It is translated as CSVVQNTGELFF.

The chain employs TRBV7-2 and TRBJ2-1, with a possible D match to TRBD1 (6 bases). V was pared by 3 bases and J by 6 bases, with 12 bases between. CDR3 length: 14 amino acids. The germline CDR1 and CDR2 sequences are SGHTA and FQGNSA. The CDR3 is CASSLGGQPNEQFF. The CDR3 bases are TGTGCCAGCAGCTTGGGCGGACAGCCCAATGAGCAGTTCTTC.

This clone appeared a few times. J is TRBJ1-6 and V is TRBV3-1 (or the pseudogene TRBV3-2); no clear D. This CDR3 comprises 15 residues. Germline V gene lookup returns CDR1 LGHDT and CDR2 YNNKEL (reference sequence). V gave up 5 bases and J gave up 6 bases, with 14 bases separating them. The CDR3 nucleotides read TGTGCCAGCAGCTCCTCGGGAGACCGTAATTCACCCCTCCACTTT. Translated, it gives CASSSSGDRNSPLHF.

CDR3 region: CAHREGVRSGELFF. DNA of the CDR3: TGTGCCCACCGGGAGGGGGTCCGATCCGGGGAGCTGTTTTTT. The chain carries TRBV30 and TRBJ2-2, with 8 bases matching TRBD2. The CDR3 consists of 14 residues. CDR1 and CDR2 (germline): GTSNPN, SVGIG (reference sequence). V lost 8 bases to trimming and J lost 6 bases; unmatched junction nucleotides: 11. Variable domain in full (rest from reference TRBV30 and TRBJ2-2): SQTIHQWPATLVQPVGSPLSLECTVEGTSNPNLYWYRQAAGRGLQLLFYSVGIGQISSEVPQNLSASRPQDRQFILSSKKLLLSDSGFYLCAHREGVRSGELFFGEGSRLTVL.

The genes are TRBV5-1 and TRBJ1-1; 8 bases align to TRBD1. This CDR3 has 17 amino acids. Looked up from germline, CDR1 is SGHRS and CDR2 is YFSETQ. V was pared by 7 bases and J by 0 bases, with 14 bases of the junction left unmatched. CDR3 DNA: TGCGCCAGCCGATCCTTAGACAGGGGCGAGCTGAACACTGAAGCTTTCTTT. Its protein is CASRSLDRGELNTEAFF.

The CDR3 sequence is CASSLRDTWHEQFF. The CDR3 DNA reads TGTGCCAGCAGCCTCCGGGACACCTGGCATGAGCAGTTCTTC. The chain links TRBV9 to TRBJ2-1; a possible D gene is TRBD1 (6 bases). This CDR3 spans 14 amino acids. CDR1 and CDR2 from the germline V gene are SGDLS and YYNGEE. Trimming pared 4 bases from V and 8 bases from J, leaving 16 bases between.

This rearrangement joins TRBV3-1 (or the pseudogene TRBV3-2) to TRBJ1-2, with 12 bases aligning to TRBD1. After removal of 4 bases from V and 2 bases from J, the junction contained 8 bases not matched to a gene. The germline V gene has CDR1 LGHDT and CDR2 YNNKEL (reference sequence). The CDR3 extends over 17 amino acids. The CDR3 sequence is CASSPGTGGVRNYGYTF. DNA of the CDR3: TGTGCCAGCAGCCCTGGGACAGGGGGCGTGAGAAACTATGGCTACACCTTC.

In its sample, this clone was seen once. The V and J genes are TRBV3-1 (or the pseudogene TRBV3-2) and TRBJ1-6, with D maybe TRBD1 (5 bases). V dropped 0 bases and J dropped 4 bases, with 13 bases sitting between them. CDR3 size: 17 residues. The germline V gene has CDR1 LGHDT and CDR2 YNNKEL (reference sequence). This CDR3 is CASSQDPGEKYNSPLHF. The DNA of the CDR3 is TGTGCCAGCAGCCAAGATCCGGGGGAGAAGTATAATTCACCCCTCCACTTT.

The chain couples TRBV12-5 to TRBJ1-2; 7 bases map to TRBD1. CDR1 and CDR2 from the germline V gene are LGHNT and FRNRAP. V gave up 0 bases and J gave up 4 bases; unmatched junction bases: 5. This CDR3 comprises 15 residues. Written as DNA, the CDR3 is TGTGCTAGTGGTTTGGTACCCGGGACAGTCTATGGCTACACCTTC. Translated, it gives CASGLVPGTVYGYTF.

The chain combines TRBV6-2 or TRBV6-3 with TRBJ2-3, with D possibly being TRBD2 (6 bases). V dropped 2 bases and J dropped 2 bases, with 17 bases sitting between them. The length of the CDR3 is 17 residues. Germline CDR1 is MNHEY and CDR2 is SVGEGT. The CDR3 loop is CASSYPAGTSDTDTQYF. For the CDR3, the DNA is TGTGCCAGCAGTTACCCTGCCGGGACTTCCGACACAGATACGCAGTATTTT.

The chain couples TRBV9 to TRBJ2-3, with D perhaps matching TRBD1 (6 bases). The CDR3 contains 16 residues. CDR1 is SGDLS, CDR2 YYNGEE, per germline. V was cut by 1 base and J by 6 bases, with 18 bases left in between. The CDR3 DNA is TGTGCCAGCAGCGTACGCTCCGGACAGCCTCGGGATACGCAGTATTTT. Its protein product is CASSVRSGQPRDTQYF.

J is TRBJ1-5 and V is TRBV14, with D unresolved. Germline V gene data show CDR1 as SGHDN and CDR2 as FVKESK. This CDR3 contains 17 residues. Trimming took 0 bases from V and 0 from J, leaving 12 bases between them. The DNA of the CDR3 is TGTGCCAGCAGCCAAGATCGCCAGGCCCTTAGCAATCAGCCCCAGCATTTT. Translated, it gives CASSQDRQALSNQPQHF. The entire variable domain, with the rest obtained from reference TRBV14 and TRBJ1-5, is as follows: EAGVTQFPSHSVIEKGQTVTLRCDPISGHDNLYWYRRVMGKEIKFLLHFVKESKQDESGMPNNRFLAERTGGTYSTLKVQPAELEDSGVYFCASSQDRQALSNQPQHFGDGTRLSIL.

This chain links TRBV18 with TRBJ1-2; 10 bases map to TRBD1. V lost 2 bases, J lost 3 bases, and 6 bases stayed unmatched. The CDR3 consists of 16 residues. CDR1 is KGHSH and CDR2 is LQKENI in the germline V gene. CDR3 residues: CASSPISGTGDYGYTF. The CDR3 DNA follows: TGTGCCAGCTCACCAATTTCCGGGACAGGGGACTATGGCTACACCTTC.